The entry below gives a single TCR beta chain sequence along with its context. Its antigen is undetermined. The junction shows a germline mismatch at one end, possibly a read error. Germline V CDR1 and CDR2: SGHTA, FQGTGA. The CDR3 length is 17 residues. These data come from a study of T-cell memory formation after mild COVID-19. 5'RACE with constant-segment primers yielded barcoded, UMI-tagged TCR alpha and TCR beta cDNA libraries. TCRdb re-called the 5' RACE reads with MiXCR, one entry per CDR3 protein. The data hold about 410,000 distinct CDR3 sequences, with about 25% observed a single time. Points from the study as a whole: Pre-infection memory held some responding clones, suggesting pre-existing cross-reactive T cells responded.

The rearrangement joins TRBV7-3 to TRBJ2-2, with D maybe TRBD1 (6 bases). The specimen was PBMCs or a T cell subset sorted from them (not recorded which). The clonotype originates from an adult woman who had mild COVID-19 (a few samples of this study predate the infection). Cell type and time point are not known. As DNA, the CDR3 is TGTGCCGGCAGCTTATCCGGGCAGGGGCGGAGCACCGGGGAGCTGTTTTTT. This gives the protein CAGSLSGQGRSTGELFF.